This is a list of T cell receptor beta chains from one sample in a study of OX40 agonist ivuxolimab in advanced cancers. The assay was immunoSEQ multiplex PCR, and TCRdb's table has in-frame clones only and misses some. Of 12,000 or so clones listed, 70% to 90% are singletons. Sequences were derived from CD4+ or CD8+ T cells sorted from blood, sampled in a trial of the OX40 agonist ivuxolimab. The receptor source for this set is an adult with an advanced solid tumor such as melanoma, head and neck, liver or kidney cancer. Both conserved end residues are part of each CDR3. The order of the fields is D gene, J gene, V gene, clone size, CDR3 protein, CDR3 DNA. A D gene is named only where the DNA matches it firmly. Rows may omit the clone size; those that give it use once, few, many or a size class.

d_gene: NA
j_gene: TRBJ2-1
v_gene: TRBV11-1
abundance: NA
CDR3aa: CASSLEGSSSYNEQFF
CDR3nt: TGTGCCAGCAGCCTGGAGGGGAGCAGCTCCTACAATGAGCAGTTCTTC

d_gene: TRBD2
j_gene: TRBJ2-1
v_gene: TRBV25-1
abundance: NA
CDR3aa: CASSYLAGGRDEQFF
CDR3nt: TGTGCCAGCAGCTACCTGGCGGGAGGTAGAGATGAGCAGTTCTTC

d_gene: NA
j_gene: TRBJ2-7
v_gene: TRBV30
abundance: NA
CDR3aa: CAWSRQGHEQYF
CDR3nt: TGTGCCTGGAGTAGGCAAGGCCACGAGCAGTACTTC

d_gene: TRBD2
j_gene: TRBJ2-1
v_gene: TRBV27
abundance: NA
CDR3aa: CASSLSGLAGGYMYNEQFF
CDR3nt: TGTGCCAGCAGTTTATCGGGACTAGCGGGAGGATACATGTACAATGAGCAGTTCTTC

d_gene: NA
j_gene: TRBJ1-4
v_gene: TRBV4-2
abundance: NA
CDR3aa: CASSQAQGNEKLFF
CDR3nt: TGTGCCAGCAGCCAAGCCCAAGGGAATGAAAAACTGTTTTTT

d_gene: NA
j_gene: TRBJ1-2
v_gene: TRBV7-9
abundance: NA
CDR3aa: CAGSPGGPYGYTF
CDR3nt: TGTGCCGGCAGCCCCGGGGGACCCTATGGCTACACCTTC

d_gene: NA
j_gene: TRBJ2-7
v_gene: TRBV14
abundance: NA
CDR3aa: CASSQVRDYEQYF
CDR3nt: TGTGCCAGCAGCCAAGTGCGGGACTACGAGCAGTACTTC

d_gene: NA
j_gene: TRBJ1-4
v_gene: TRBV18
abundance: NA
CDR3aa: CASSPVGYVEEKLFF
CDR3nt: TGTGCCAGCTCACCAGTAGGGTACGTGGAAGAAAAACTGTTTTTT

d_gene: NA
j_gene: TRBJ2-2
v_gene: TRBV19
abundance: NA
CDR3aa: CASSIGGTNTGELFF
CDR3nt: TGTGCCAGTAGCATCGGGGGTACGAACACCGGGGAGCTGTTTTTT

d_gene: TRBD1
j_gene: TRBJ2-7
v_gene: TRBV7-9
abundance: NA
CDR3aa: CASSTTTGFSSYEQYF
CDR3nt: TGTGCCAGCAGCACCACGACAGGGTTTTCTTCCTACGAGCAGTACTTC

d_gene: TRBD2
j_gene: TRBJ2-7
v_gene: TRBV7-2
abundance: few
CDR3aa: CASSTTSGRALEQYF
CDR3nt: TGTGCCAGCAGCACGACTAGCGGGAGGGCCCTCGAGCAGTACTTC

d_gene: TRBD1
j_gene: TRBJ2-2
v_gene: TRBV7-9
abundance: NA
CDR3aa: CASSLAGDRGNTGELFF
CDR3nt: TGTGCCAGCAGCTTAGCGGGGGACAGGGGGAACACCGGGGAGCTGTTTTTT

d_gene: TRBD1
j_gene: TRBJ2-7
v_gene: TRBV7-9
abundance: NA
CDR3aa: CASSPPTGSSYEQYF
CDR3nt: TGTGCCAGCAGCCCCCCGACAGGGAGCTCCTACGAGCAGTACTTC

d_gene: NA
j_gene: TRBJ1-1
v_gene: TRBV11-2
abundance: NA
CDR3aa: CASSLREGLNTEAFF
CDR3nt: TGTGCCAGCAGCTTACGGGAGGGGTTGAACACTGAAGCTTTCTTT

d_gene: NA
j_gene: TRBJ1-5
v_gene: TRBV4-1
abundance: NA
CDR3aa: CASSQGGSSNQPQHF
CDR3nt: TGCGCCAGCAGCCAAGGGGGGTCTAGCAATCAGCCCCAGCATTTT

d_gene: NA
j_gene: TRBJ2-3
v_gene: TRBV4-1
abundance: NA
CDR3aa: CASSQDPGSPYLDTQYF
CDR3nt: TGCGCCAGCAGCCAAGACCCAGGGTCCCCTTATTTAGATACGCAGTATTTT

d_gene: NA
j_gene: TRBJ1-1
v_gene: TRBV19
abundance: few
CDR3aa: CASNRQLATEAFF
CDR3nt: TGTGCCAGTAATCGCCAACTCGCCACTGAAGCTTTCTTT

d_gene: TRBD2
j_gene: TRBJ2-7
v_gene: TRBV30
abundance: NA
CDR3aa: CAWSVGAGGYEQYF
CDR3nt: TGTGCCTGGAGTGTGGGAGCGGGGGGCTACGAGCAGTACTTC

d_gene: TRBD1
j_gene: TRBJ1-1
v_gene: TRBV2
abundance: NA
CDR3aa: CASSGGTDMNTEAFF
CDR3nt: TGTGCCAGCAGTGGCGGGACAGACATGAACACTGAAGCTTTCTTT